These 2 T cell receptor beta chains originate from one sample sequenced in a study of post-analysis software for immune sequencing data. Study results and limitations: Elevated frequency relative to controls characterized roughly 5 TRBV segments in patients, TRBV5-6, TRBV5-1 and TRBV20-1 among them.

These TCRs are of unknown antigen specificity. Unique molecular identifiers tagged the TCR beta cDNA libraries. TCRdb itself ran the PCR reads through MiXCR, one entry per CDR3 protein. The sample consists of hundreds of thousands of distinct CDR3 sequences, roughly 27% of them appearing once. The sequenced sample consisted of blood. These receptors all stem from a girl aged 5-17 years with multiple sclerosis.

This clonotype has just a few counts. The CDR3 reads CASSQVRSSEQFF. The CDR3 DNA sequence: TGTGCCAGCAGCCAAGTACGCAGCAGTGAGCAGTTCTTC. The chain links TRBV14 to TRBJ2-1; D gene ambiguous. Between the trimmed V and J ends, which lost 1 base and 9 bases, there was a span of 10 bases. Per the germline V gene, CDR1 is SGHDN and CDR2 is FVKESK. The CDR3 covers 13 residues.

V and J are TRBV7-2 and TRBJ2-3; D gene unclear. The length of the CDR3 is 14 residues. From germline, CDR1 is SGHTA and CDR2 FQGNSA. V was trimmed by 3 bases and J by 1 base, leaving 8 bases between them. CDR3 sequence: CASSFATRTDTQYF. The CDR3 DNA is TGTGCCAGCAGCTTCGCGACTCGCACAGATACGCAGTATTTT.